Below, one T cell receptor beta chain is given with its context. This clone has just a few counts. Its target antigen remains unknown. There are no base qualities to consult, and no much larger clone falls within one base. Sequences SGHAT (CDR1) and FQNNGV (CDR2) are obtained from the germline V gene. Spanning cysteine to phenylalanine, the CDR3 consists of 17 amino acids. Only the CDR3 DNA is retained, 51 bases long and in frame from the first base. Trimming leaves V shorter by 7 bases and J shorter by 5 bases, with the junction holding 14 bases beyond the gene matches. The immunoSEQ Assay, a bias-controlled multiplex PCR, was used to amplify TCRbeta CDR3 regions from genomic DNA. Per the source publication's procedure: Nucleated cell counts per sample were estimated from amplification of reference gene primers within the assay. To quantify the absolute abundance of each unique TCRbeta CDR3 rearrangement, sequence reads were collapsed and filtered. For each sample, productive Simpson clonality was calculated as the square root of Simpson's diversity index over productive rearrangements. TCRdb limited this immuneACCESS table to in-frame rearrangements with V and J called. A share of clones is missing; checked studies link under half to unresolved V genes, and the rest is unexplained. That table gives V, J and clone size, and the DNA gave D and trimming. This sample has a few hundred thousand clones in its table, and about 90% of those were observed once. The ten largest clonotypes hold less than 8% of the sample.

The data are from a study of blood T cell repertoires in COVID-19 (TCRdb year 2020). In the study overall: The collaborator samples originated in the United States, Italy and Spain and spanned the acute and convalescent phases of COVID-19. The material from the prospective study consisted of cDNA or gDNA derived from T cells, B-cell-depleted T cells, or PBMCs. Deeply sampled blood TCRbeta repertoires from subjects exposed to, actively infected with, or recovered from COVID-19 were included in the dataset. The repertoires were made available in a free public database intended to serve as a resource for research on the immune response to SARS-CoV-2. The samples were drawn from two sources: the first 160 participants of the ongoing ImmuneRACE study, and 1,000 to 1,500 subjects contributed by 6 global collaborators. Nearly every sample came with metadata listing a de-identified subject ID, COVID-19 status, age in years and sex. HLA class I and class II types, where available, came from metadata supplied by the sample provider rather than from assay-based typing.

Paper-wide results and their limitations: How much clinical and demographic metadata was included differed by source and by participant, and the metadata was provided uncurated.

Collaborating institutions collected whole blood in K2EDTA tubes following their own protocols. For TCRbeta analysis, collaborator samples were shipped as frozen whole blood, as isolated PBMCs, or as DNA extracted from either sample type. This receptor was identified in a man between 60 and 75 years old with acute or convalescent COVID-19. The sequencing input was peripheral blood. The V gene is TRBV11-2 and the J gene is TRBJ2-2, with 9 bases matching TRBD2. The DNA sequence is as follows: TGTGCCAGCACCATGTTGGCGGGAGGGCCTAAGACCGGGGAGCTGTTTTTT. Protein translation: CASTMLAGGPKTGELFF.